This T cell receptor beta chain was sequenced for a study of cytomegalovirus exposure and HLA in healthy donors. As concerns this clone: Its antigen remains unknown.

V lost 2 bases and J lost 9; bases outside the gene matches: 5. This CDR3 has 14 residues. Germline-derived CDR1 and CDR2 are SEHNR and FQNEAQ (reference sequence). Primers: 60 Vbeta forward and 13 Jbeta reverse. The method was immunoSEQ multiplex PCR; TCRdb's version includes in-frame clones alone and lacks a portion of them. The table includes some 170,000 clones, approximately 72% detected once. The study's findings and limits: In a later analysis, an Asian-associated ancestry cluster reportedly showed fewer N-insertions than the approximately 670-donor mean.

The receptor was isolated from a human donor in good health. V is TRBV7-9 and J is TRBJ2-1; 9 bases agree with TRBD2. Sequencing input: PBMCs. This CDR3 reads CASSLIAGGSEQFF. In nucleotides, the CDR3 is TGTGCCAGCAGCTTAATTGCGGGGGGGAGTGAGCAGTTCTTC.